This T cell receptor (beta chain) was recorded in a study of cytomegalovirus exposure and HLA in healthy donors. Study in general: Among roughly 180 million T cells, an earlier analysis found approximately 110 million unique TCR beta sequences. General study findings and limits: Most subjects had HLA-A and HLA-B alleles reportedly predicted accurately by TCR beta sequences.

For this clone: Its target is unknown.

The J segment lost 4 bases and the V segment lost 8 bases, leaving 19 bases of the junction unmatched. The CDR3 length is 17 residues. Per the germline V gene, CDR1 is SGHTA and CDR2 is FQGNSA. Use of 60 Vbeta and 13 Jbeta primers characterized the PCR. Sequenced by immunoSEQ multiplex PCR; TCRdb stores in-frame clones only, minus some. The profile shows about 57,000 clones, around 85% of them singletons. Each donor was nominally healthy when sampled (though unrecorded immune exposures were likely). The TCR originated in a woman aged 25-40 years in good health and CMV-seronegative. The chain recombines TRBV7-2 with TRBJ1-2, with 7 bases lining up with TRBD1. Sequenced sample: PBMCs. DNA of the CDR3: TGTGCCAGCCTCAAAGACTTTAGAGACCGGGACAGCTATGGCTACACCTTC. Its translation: CASLKDFRDRDSYGYTF.